Each of the 23 T cell receptor beta chains below was sequenced from the same sample in a study of PD-1 blockade in classical Hodgkin lymphoma. Produced via immunoSEQ multiplex PCR; TCRdb's table is partial and in-frame only. The sample lists tens of thousands of clones, 91% occurring once. Regarding time point: cycle 4 day 1 (C4D1), after more than 5 weeks of nivolumab. Every patient had relapsed following autologous stem cell transplantation, and cohorts differed in brentuximab vedotin exposure. The specimen comprised peripheral blood mononuclear cells (PBMCs), sampled before the fourth cycle of nivolumab. These receptors were collected from a human donor with classical Hodgkin lymphoma.

This clone was observed a handful of times. The rearrangement uses TRBV30 and TRBJ2-7, with 8 bases identical to TRBD2. J gave up 4 bases and V 4 bases, and 3 bases lay outside the gene matches. This CDR3 region has 12 residues. The germline V gene encodes CDR1 GTSNPN and CDR2 SVGIG (reference sequence). In nucleotides, the CDR3 is TGTGCCTGGACGGCGGGGGGATACGAGCAGTACTTC. It specifies CAWTAGGYEQYF.

The rearrangement links TRBV27 to TRBJ2-4; D is perhaps TRBD1 or TRBD2 (5 bases each). Deletions cut 5 bases from V and 6 bases from J, with 17 bases between. Germline V gene sequence: CDR1 MNHEY, CDR2 SMNVEV (reference sequence). The CDR3 length is 15 residues. The CDR3 protein is CASSKAGAGRNIQYF. CDR3 bases: TGTGCCAGCAGTAAAGCAGGAGCAGGGAGAAACATTCAGTACTTC.

The genes are TRBV19 and TRBJ2-1; D call uncertain. There are 13 residues in the CDR3. V was shortened by 5 bases and J by 8 bases, with 13 bases between the two germline ends. The V gene's germline CDR1 is LNHDA and CDR2 SQIVND (reference sequence). CDR3 loop: CASSVEVADEQFF. DNA for the CDR3: TGTGCCAGTAGTGTCGAGGTGGCCGATGAGCAGTTCTTC.

The rearrangement joins TRBV6-4 to TRBJ1-1, with unresolved D. The CDR3 spans 13 residues. Germline V gives CDR1 MRHNA, CDR2 SNTAGT. V lost 4 bases and J lost 1, with 7 bases in between. CDR3 DNA: TGTGCCAGCAGTGTCGACACGAACACTGAAGCTTTCTTT. Translation gives CASSVDTNTEAFF.

The chain has TRBV29-1 and TRBJ2-7; D may correspond to TRBD1 or TRBD2 (5 bases each). Per the germline V gene, CDR1 is SQVTM and CDR2 is ANQGSEA. V was pared by 7 bases and J by 2 bases, with 15 bases between. The CDR3 covers 13 residues. The CDR3 protein is CSAKGTAPYEQYF. In DNA, the CDR3 is TGCAGCGCCAAAGGGACGGCCCCCTACGAGCAGTACTTC.

V gene TRBV11-2 combines with J gene TRBJ1-5; D is undetermined. Germline CDR1 reads SGHAT; CDR2 reads FQNNGV. This CDR3 comprises 13 residues. Trimming removed 3 bases from V and 4 bases from J, with 7 bases in between. CDR3 sequence (DNA): TGTGCCAGCAGCTTTGGAAGAAATCAGCCCCAGCATTTT. It yields the protein CASSFGRNQPQHF.

This clone was seen a single time. This chain uses TRBV25-1 with TRBJ2-1, with D perhaps matching TRBD2 (7 bases). The CDR3 spans 14 residues. CDR1 MGHDK and CDR2 SYGVNS come from the germline V gene. V was clipped by 8 bases and J by 8 bases, with 19 bases between them. CDR3 sequence reads: CASGDAGARDEQFF. CDR3 nucleotide sequence: TGTGCCAGCGGCGATGCGGGGGCGCGCGATGAGCAGTTCTTC.

V usage is TRBV5-6 and J usage is TRBJ2-7; perhaps TRBD1 as D (6 bases). Trimming took off 7 bases at V and 2 bases at J, with 16 bases between the two ends. The CDR3 is made up of 14 amino acids. CDR1 is SGHDT, CDR2 YYEEEE, per germline. The CDR3 protein is CASGFTGTAYEQYF. The CDR3 nucleotides read TGTGCCAGCGGATTTACAGGGACGGCCTACGAGCAGTACTTC.

The chain employs TRBV6-1 and TRBJ1-5; no definite D call. CDR1 and CDR2 (germline): MNHNS, SASEGT. Trimming took 5 bases from V and 2 from J, leaving 10 bases between them. CDR3 length: 14 residues. The CDR3 reads CASSSQEGNQPQHF. In DNA, the CDR3 is TGTGCCAGCAGTTCTCAAGAAGGCAATCAGCCCCAGCATTTT.

The chain uses TRBV2 and TRBJ1-2, with D possibly being TRBD1 (5 bases). CDR1 and CDR2 from the germline V gene are SNHLY and FYNNEI. The V end lost 6 bases, the J end lost 14 bases, and 16 bases lay between the germline ends. The CDR3 covers 11 residues. For the CDR3, the DNA is TGTGCCAGCAGGACGGTGGCAGGGAGGACCTTC. Protein sequence: CASRTVAGRTF.

The V gene is TRBV6-6, the J gene TRBJ2-5; D is undetermined. The CDR3 loop spans 11 amino acids. CDR1 and CDR2 (germline): MNHNY, SVGAGI (reference sequence). Deletions cut 6 bases from V and 4 bases from J, with 6 bases between. As DNA, the CDR3 is TGTGCCAGCAGCCCCTTAGAGACCCAGTACTTC. Translation: CASSPLETQYF.

The chain is built from TRBV7-9 and TRBJ2-7, with 8 nucleotides matching TRBD1. The CDR3 sequence is 16 residues long. Looked up from germline, CDR1 is SEHNR and CDR2 is FQNEAQ (reference sequence). V shed 5 bases and J 1 base; nucleotides not matched to a gene: 10. This CDR3 reads CASSPITGQASYEQYF. CDR3 DNA sequence: TGTGCCAGCAGCCCAATAACGGGACAGGCATCCTACGAGCAGTACTTC.

This chain uses TRBV11-1 with TRBJ2-7; 7 bases fit TRBD2. Germline lookup yields CDR1 SGHAT and CDR2 FQDESV (reference sequence). The V gene end was trimmed by 6 bases and the J gene end by 3 bases; junction bases not matched to a gene: 11. The length of the CDR3 is 15 residues. In DNA form, the CDR3 reads TGTGCCAGCAGGGCCCGGGGAGGGCCCCACTACGAGCAGTACTTC. Its translation is CASRARGGPHYEQYF.

The V gene is TRBV18, the J gene TRBJ2-5; maybe TRBD2 (5 bases). Germline V lookup: CDR1 KGHSH, CDR2 LQKENI. CDR3 size: 16 residues. Trimming took off 3 bases at V and 5 bases at J, with 19 bases between the two ends. The CDR3 sequence: CASSPPRGILRETQYF. The CDR3 DNA reads as TGTGCCAGCTCACCGCCCCGGGGAATTCTGAGGGAGACCCAGTACTTC.

This chain uses TRBV15 with TRBJ1-2; D is possibly TRBD1 (5 bases). From germline, CDR1 is LNHNV and CDR2 YYDKDF (reference sequence). The germline V and J ends were trimmed by 3 bases and 6 bases, with 14 bases remaining between them. The CDR3 sequence is 14 residues long. CDR3 residues: CATSRQDGGDGYTF. CDR3 DNA: TGTGCCACCAGCAGGCAAGATGGGGGAGATGGCTACACCTTC.

This clone was picked up a small number of times. The chain recombines TRBV27 with TRBJ1-6; D ambiguous. V lost 3 bases, J lost 7 bases, and 7 bases lay in between. The CDR3 runs to 13 residues. CDR1 is MNHEY, CDR2 SMNVEV, per germline (reference sequence). The CDR3 nucleotides read TGTGCCAGCAGTTTCGGGTCGAATTCACCCCTCCACTTT. Protein: CASSFGSNSPLHF.

This chain links TRBV2 with TRBJ2-6; D is ambiguous. Germline V gene data show CDR1 as SNHLY and CDR2 as FYNNEI. V was pared by 10 bases and J by 1 base, with 11 bases between. The CDR3 contains 14 residues. CDR3 sequence: CATAVRSGANVLTF. In DNA form, the CDR3 reads TGTGCCACAGCAGTGAGATCTGGGGCCAACGTCCTGACTTTC.

This chain connects TRBV6-6 to TRBJ2-7, with D uncertain. Germline-derived CDR1 and CDR2 are MNHNY and SVGAGI (reference sequence). Trimming left V 2 bases short and J 4 bases short, with 9 bases between. This CDR3 contains 13 residues. DNA for the CDR3: TGTGCCAGCAGTTACGTGGGCCCTTACGAGCAGTACTTC. Protein sequence: CASSYVGPYEQYF.

The chain is built from TRBV28 and TRBJ2-7; D perhaps matches TRBD2 (6 bases). The CDR3 spans 13 residues. Between the trimmed V and J ends, which lost 5 bases and 7 bases, there was a span of 15 bases. Germline V lookup: CDR1 MDHEN, CDR2 SYDVKM. The CDR3 DNA is TGTGCCAGCAGTCTGGGACTCTTCTTAGAGCAGTACTTC. Protein product: CASSLGLFLEQYF.

The genes are TRBV2 and TRBJ2-7; TRBD1 aligns across 7 bases. CDR3 length: 14 residues. V shed 7 bases and J 4 bases; nucleotides not matched to a gene: 10. Germline values: CDR1 SNHLY, CDR2 FYNNEI. The CDR3 nucleotides are TGTGCCAGCACAGGGACAGCTACCTCGTACGAGCAGTACTTC. Its translation is CASTGTATSYEQYF.

The chain joins TRBV30 to TRBJ1-4; D is unresolved. Germline CDR1 and CDR2: GTSNPN and SVGIG (reference sequence). V was cut by 0 bases and J by 8 bases, with 16 bases left in between. The CDR3 covers 15 residues. DNA for the CDR3: TGTGCCTGGAGTGTACTAGGCAGAGAATACGAAAAACTGTTTTTT. Translating gives CAWSVLGREYEKLFF.

The chain recombines TRBV30 with TRBJ1-6, with a possible D match to TRBD1 (6 bases). V shed 3 bases and J shed 10 bases, with 16 bases lying between them. The germline CDR1 and CDR2 sequences are GTSNPN and SVGIG (reference sequence). This CDR3 region has 14 residues. In DNA, the CDR3 is TGTGCCTGGAGGAGGGACTCGGGGGGCTCACCCCTCCACTTT. This sequence encodes CAWRRDSGGSPLHF. Full variable domain (outside the CDR3, taken from reference TRBV30 and TRBJ1-6): SQTIHQWPATLVQPVGSPLSLECTVEGTSNPNLYWYRQAAGRGLQLLFYSVGIGQISSEVPQNLSASRPQDRQFILSSKKLLLSDSGFYLCAWRRDSGGSPLHFGNGTRLTVT.

This clone has only one observation. V and J are TRBV5-5 and TRBJ2-3; 11 bases agree with TRBD2. V shed 4 bases and J 6 bases; nucleotides not matched to a gene: 7. The CDR3 has 15 amino acids. From germline, CDR1 is SGHKS and CDR2 YYEKEE (reference sequence). CDR3 sequence (DNA): TGTGCCAGCAGCGTGGTGACTAGCGGGGCTGATACGCAGTATTTT. It yields the protein CASSVVTSGADTQYF.